Following are 24 T cell receptor beta chains from one sample sequenced in a study of vaccination effects on CD4 cells after COVID-19. Which antigens these TCRs recognize remains unknown. Libraries were prepared by immunoSEQ multiplex PCR; TCRdb keeps only in-frame clonotypes and omits some of them. The data show about 24,000 clones, 74% seen once. Under the ViraFEST assay, PBMC were stimulated with viral peptide pools so that antigen-specific CD4+ T cells expanded. Sequencing was performed afterwards. Following 10 days of culture, CD4+ T cells were isolated. Absence of prior SARS-CoV-2 infection characterized the vaccine recipients, who showed negative nucleocapsid antibodies. Sequences were derived from CD4+ T cells from PBMCs cultured with SARS-CoV-2 spike peptides, sampled before COVID-19 vaccination. These receptors all stem from a human donor who received a COVID-19 vaccine.

The gene calls are TRBV27 and TRBJ2-3, with D hard to call. Germline V gives CDR1 MNHEY, CDR2 SMNVEV (reference sequence). CDR3 length: 13 amino acids. V dropped 3 bases and J dropped 2 bases, with 6 bases sitting between them. In DNA form, the CDR3 reads TGTGCCAGCAGTTTCTGGAACACAGATACGCAGTATTTT. It codes for CASSFWNTDTQYF.

The rearrangement joins TRBV11-2 to TRBJ2-1; D might be TRBD2 (6 bases). Germline-derived CDR1 and CDR2 are SGHAT and FQNNGV. This CDR3 has 17 residues. V shed 3 bases and J shed 1 base, with 16 bases lying between them. Written as DNA, the CDR3 is TGTGCCAGCAGCTTCATAACCGGGACTTTATCCTACAATGAGCAGTTCTTC. Protein sequence: CASSFITGTLSYNEQFF.

This clone was seen a handful of times. The genes are TRBV2 and TRBJ1-3; D is uncertain. Trimming left V 10 bases short and J 2 bases short, with 12 bases between. The CDR3 spans 13 residues. CDR1 is SNHLY and CDR2 is FYNNEI in the germline V gene. The CDR3: CATLPFAGNTIYF. In nucleotides, the CDR3 is TGTGCCACCCTTCCCTTCGCTGGAAACACCATATATTTT.

The chain uses TRBV2 and TRBJ1-6; D gene ambiguous. This CDR3 comprises 12 residues. V was clipped by 1 base and J by 7 bases, with 2 bases between them. CDR1 and CDR2 (germline): SNHLY, FYNNEI. CDR3 region: CASSEGNSPLHF. CDR3 DNA: TGTGCCAGCAGTGAAGGGAATTCACCCCTCCACTTT.

CDR3 nucleotide sequence: TGTGCCAGCAGCTTAGAGGGGACAGGGGGCTCCCACTATGGCTACACCTTC. Translated, it gives CASSLEGTGGSHYGYTF. The chain joins TRBV7-9 to TRBJ1-2, with 12 bases aligning to TRBD1. Unmatched junction bases numbered 6, after V lost 1 base and J lost 3 bases. The germline V gene encodes CDR1 SEHNR and CDR2 FQNEAQ (reference sequence). CDR3 length: 17 residues.

V is TRBV3-1 (or the pseudogene TRBV3-2) and J is TRBJ1-2, with 9 bases matching TRBD1. The CDR3 is 16 residues long. V gave up 2 bases and J gave up 7 bases; unmatched junction bases: 11. Germline V lookup: CDR1 LGHDT, CDR2 YNNKEL (reference sequence). The chain's CDR3 is CASSQTVSGQGGGYTF. In nucleotides, the CDR3 is TGTGCCAGCAGCCAAACAGTCTCGGGACAGGGAGGTGGCTACACCTTC.

The chain carries TRBV6-5 and TRBJ2-5; TRBD1 might be the D (6 bases). Germline V gene lookup returns CDR1 MNHEY and CDR2 SVGAGI. CDR3 size: 14 residues. Between the trimmed V and J ends, which lost 6 bases and 4 bases, there was a span of 15 bases. The CDR3 here is CASRTGNLRETQYF. CDR3 DNA: TGTGCCAGCAGAACAGGGAACTTACGAGAGACCCAGTACTTC.

The chain combines TRBV5-4 with TRBJ1-2, with D hard to call. V shed 3 bases and J shed 8 bases, with 17 bases lying between them. The CDR3 sequence is 14 residues long. The germline gives CDR1 SGHNT, CDR2 YYREEE (reference sequence). The CDR3 spells CASSSQETVGGYTF. For the CDR3, the DNA is TGTGCCAGCAGCTCCCAGGAAACAGTCGGCGGCTACACCTTC.

About this clone: This same CDR3 is encoded by further DNA sequences in the sample. The V gene is TRBV9, the J gene TRBJ1-1; D gene uncertain. V was cut by 0 bases and J by 2 bases, with 5 bases left in between. From germline, CDR1 is SGDLS and CDR2 YYNGEE. The CDR3 loop spans 13 amino acids. CDR3 amino acids: CASSVEGNTEAFF. The DNA for the CDR3 is TGTGCCAGCAGCGTAGAAGGCAACACTGAAGCTTTCTTT.

The chain uses TRBV7-9 and TRBJ2-7; 10 bases are shared with TRBD2. The CDR3 runs 19 residues. V dropped 2 bases and J dropped 6; count of bases not matched to a gene: 19. From germline, CDR1 is SEHNR and CDR2 FQNEAQ (reference sequence). In DNA form, the CDR3 reads TGTGCCAGCAGCTTAATTCGTGGACTAGCGGACCGTGGGGTTCCCGAGCAGTACTTC. Residues: CASSLIRGLADRGVPEQYF. The variable domain in full, completed from reference TRBV7-9 and TRBJ2-7, reads DTGVSQNPRHKITKRGQNVTFRCDPISEHNRLYWYRQTLGQGPEFLTYFQNEAQLEKSRLLSDRFSAERPKGSFSTLEIQRTEQGDSAMYLCASSLIRGLADRGVPEQYFGPGTRLTVT.

This rearrangement joins TRBV7-9 to TRBJ2-1, with 10 bases that match TRBD2. This CDR3 is 17 amino acids long. The ends lost 5 bases at V and 9 bases at J; junction bases unmatched: 16. Per germline, CDR1 SEHNR and CDR2 FQNEAQ (reference sequence). CDR3 DNA: TGTGCCAGCAGCAGCCAAAGTAGTAGCGGGAGGCATGGTGAGCAGTTCTTC. Its protein product is CASSSQSSSGRHGEQFF.

The gene calls are TRBV28 and TRBJ1-4, with D perhaps TRBD1 (5 bases). The CDR3 has 16 amino acids. The V end was cut by 1 base, the J end by 1 base, with 10 bases between. Per germline, CDR1 MDHEN and CDR2 SYDVKM. The CDR3 is CASSLYPGETNEKLFF. The CDR3 region has the DNA TGTGCCAGCAGTTTATATCCGGGGGAAACTAATGAAAAACTGTTTTTT. Drawing the rest from reference TRBV28 and TRBJ1-4, the complete variable domain is DVKVTQSSRYLVKRTGEKVFLECVQDMDHENMFWYRQDPGLGLRLIYFSYDVKMKEKGDIPEGYSVSREKKERFSLILESASTNQTSMYLCASSLYPGETNEKLFFGSGTQLSVL.

The V gene is TRBV10-1, the J gene TRBJ1-1; D may be TRBD1 (5 bases). Germline assignment: CDR1 WNHNN and CDR2 SYGVQD (reference sequence). There are 14 residues in the CDR3. V dropped 6 bases and J dropped 6 bases, with 17 bases sitting between them. CDR3 amino acids: CASRASGGGSEAFF. The DNA for the CDR3 is TGCGCCAGCAGAGCGAGCGGGGGGGGGTCTGAAGCTTTCTTT.

V gene TRBV18 combines with J gene TRBJ2-6; D is perhaps TRBD2 (6 bases). V lost 2 bases, J lost 3 bases, and 8 bases lay in between. This CDR3 is 15 amino acids long. Germline V CDR1 and CDR2: KGHSH, LQKENI. CDR3 sequence: CASSPVTSGANVLTF. Written as DNA, the CDR3 is TGTGCCAGCTCACCAGTGACTAGTGGGGCCAACGTCCTGACTTTC.

The CDR3 DNA is TGTGCCAGCGCTGATACAGGTGGCAATCAGCCCCAGCATTTT. Translation: CASADTGGNQPQHF. The rearrangement links TRBV2 to TRBJ1-5, with D possibly matching TRBD1 (5 bases). Germline-derived CDR1 and CDR2 are SNHLY and FYNNEI. V was clipped by 8 bases and J by 2 bases, with 13 bases between them. The CDR3 has 14 amino acids.

This clone appeared a few times. The chain is built from TRBV12-3 or TRBV12-4 and TRBJ1-5; no reliable D call. The CDR3 covers 13 residues. The V gene lost 3 bases and the J gene lost 8 bases, with 11 bases spanning the gap. The CDR3 protein is CASSLSTVEPQHF. For the CDR3, the DNA is TGTGCCAGCAGTTTGTCCACAGTGGAGCCCCAGCATTTT.

This chain joins TRBV6-5 and TRBJ1-5; D is ambiguous. The V gene lost 0 bases and the J gene lost 1 base, with 7 bases spanning the gap. The germline V gene has CDR1 MNHEY and CDR2 SVGAGI. The CDR3 covers 15 residues. The DNA for the CDR3 is TGTGCCAGCAGTTACTCTCGCCAGAGCAATCAGCCCCAGCATTTT. Protein product: CASSYSRQSNQPQHF.

This clone appeared a few times. The chain employs TRBV5-8 and TRBJ1-5, with D possibly matching TRBD1 (6 bases). The ends were cut back, 10 bases at V and 5 bases at J, with 16 bases in the middle. Germline-derived CDR1 and CDR2 are SGHTS and YDEGEE. CDR3 length: 13 residues. The CDR3 region has the DNA TGTGCCGGAGGGGGAAATTTTGATCAGCCCCAGCATTTT. This sequence encodes CAGGGNFDQPQHF.

The rearrangement joins TRBV5-6 to TRBJ2-3; D not resolved. There are 14 residues in the CDR3. V was pared by 3 bases and J by 3 bases, with 11 bases between. Germline V gene lookup returns CDR1 SGHDT and CDR2 YYEEEE. CDR3: CASSSKLGTDTQYF. In DNA, the CDR3 is TGTGCCAGCAGCTCCAAGCTTGGAACAGATACGCAGTATTTT.

The chain carries TRBV25-1 and TRBJ2-3; 11 bases match TRBD2. V shed 1 base, J shed 2 bases, and the junction held 2 bases outside the gene matches. The CDR3 spans 16 residues. Germline CDR1 and CDR2: MGHDK and SYGVNS. The CDR3 reads CASSELGLAVTDTQYF. The CDR3 nucleotides are TGTGCCAGCAGTGAATTGGGACTAGCGGTCACAGATACGCAGTATTTT.

This clone was recorded a few times. The chain combines TRBV19 with TRBJ2-4; D remains unclear. The CDR3 spans 14 residues. Trimming removed 5 bases from V and 3 bases from J, with 11 bases in between. The germline V gene encodes CDR1 LNHDA and CDR2 SQIVND (reference sequence). The CDR3 reads CASSSLQSKNIQYF. In DNA form, the CDR3 reads TGTGCCAGTAGTTCCCTGCAGAGCAAAAACATTCAGTACTTC.

This chain connects TRBV5-1 to TRBJ2-1; 16 positions agree with TRBD2. This CDR3 spans 15 amino acids. The germline CDR1 and CDR2 sequences are SGHRS and YFSETQ. Germline trimming cut 3 bases from V and 9 bases from J; bases unmatched to any gene: 3. The CDR3 nucleotides are TGCGCCAGCAGCTCCGGGACTAGCGGGAGGGGTGAGCAGTTCTTC. Translated: CASSSGTSGRGEQFF.

The J gene is TRBJ2-7, the V gene TRBV10-2; D is possibly TRBD1 (7 bases). Germline V gene sequence: CDR1 WSHSY, CDR2 SAAADI. This CDR3 spans 14 amino acids. V gave up 8 bases and J gave up 3 bases, with 17 bases separating them. The CDR3 DNA follows: TGCGCCAGCCGAGGGGCAGGGGGGTTCTACGAGCAGTACTTC. Residues: CASRGAGGFYEQYF.

This clone was detected a few times. The genes are TRBV25-1 and TRBJ2-7; the match to TRBD2 covers 8 bases. Germline V lookup: CDR1 MGHDK, CDR2 SYGVNS. The CDR3 extends over 15 amino acids. Trimming took 4 bases from V and 3 from J; bases not matched to a gene: 8. For the CDR3, the DNA is TGTGCCAGCAGTGGACCCGAGCGGGGGTACTACGAGCAGTACTTC. This sequence encodes CASSGPERGYYEQYF.